This TCR beta chain stems from a study of blood T cell repertoires in COVID-19. Overall study: The origin of the acute and convalescent COVID-19 samples was the United States, Italy and Spain. Sources were T cells, B-cell-depleted T cells, or PBMCs; the material itself was cDNA or gDNA.

Per the original methods: Amplified reference gene primers provided the basis for estimating nucleated cell counts. Method: immunoSEQ multiplex PCR; TCRdb's copy keeps in-frame clones and lacks some. The V and J calls and clone size are taken from that table; D and trimming were inferred from the DNA. The table shows approximately 67,000 clones, with roughly 89% occurring only once. V shed 7 bases, J shed 4 bases, and the junction held 5 bases outside the gene matches. The CDR3 is 13 amino acids. Germline CDR1 is LNHDA and CDR2 is SQIVND (reference sequence). Material: peripheral blood. The J gene is TRBJ2-3, the V gene TRBV19; TRBD1 aligns across 7 bases. This clonotype was sampled from a woman aged 80 or older with acute or convalescent COVID-19. DNA of the CDR3: TGTGCCAGTAAGTTAACAGGGGCAGATACGCAGTATTTT. As protein: CASKLTGADTQYF.